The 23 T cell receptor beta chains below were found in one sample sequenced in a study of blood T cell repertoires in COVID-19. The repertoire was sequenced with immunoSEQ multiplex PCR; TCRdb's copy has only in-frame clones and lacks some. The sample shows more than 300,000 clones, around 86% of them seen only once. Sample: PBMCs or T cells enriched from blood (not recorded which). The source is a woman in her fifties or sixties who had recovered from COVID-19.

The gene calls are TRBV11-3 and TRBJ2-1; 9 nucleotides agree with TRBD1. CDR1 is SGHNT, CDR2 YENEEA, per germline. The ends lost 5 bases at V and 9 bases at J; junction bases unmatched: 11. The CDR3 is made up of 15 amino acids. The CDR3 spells CASSQGDRALPEQFF. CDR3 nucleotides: TGTGCCAGCAGCCAAGGGGACAGGGCCTTACCTGAGCAGTTCTTC.

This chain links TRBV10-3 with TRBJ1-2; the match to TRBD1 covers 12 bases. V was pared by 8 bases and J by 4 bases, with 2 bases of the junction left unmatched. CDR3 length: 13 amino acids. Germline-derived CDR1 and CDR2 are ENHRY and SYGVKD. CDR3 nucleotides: TGTGCCATCGGGGACAGGGGGCCCTATGGCTACACCTTC. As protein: CAIGDRGPYGYTF.

CDR3 nucleotide sequence: TGTGCCAGCAGCCTCGGGAGTCTGTACAATGAGCAGTTCTTC. Protein sequence: CASSLGSLYNEQFF. The rearrangement uses TRBV2 and TRBJ2-1; maybe TRBD2 (6 bases). Per the germline V gene, CDR1 is SNHLY and CDR2 is FYNNEI. V lost 6 bases and J lost 4, with 13 bases in between. The CDR3 runs 14 residues.

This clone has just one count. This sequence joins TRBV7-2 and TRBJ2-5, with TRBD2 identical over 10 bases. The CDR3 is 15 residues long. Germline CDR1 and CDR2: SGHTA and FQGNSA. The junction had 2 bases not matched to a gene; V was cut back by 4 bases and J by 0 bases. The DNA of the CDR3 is TGTGCCAGCAGCTGGCTAGCGGGAGACCAAGAGACCCAGTACTTC. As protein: CASSWLAGDQETQYF.

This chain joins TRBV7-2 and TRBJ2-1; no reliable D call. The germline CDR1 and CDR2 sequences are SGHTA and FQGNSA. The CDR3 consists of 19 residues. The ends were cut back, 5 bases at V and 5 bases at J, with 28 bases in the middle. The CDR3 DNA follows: TGTGCCAGCAGCCCAAGCCCGCCAACGATACGCTCGAGTCACAATGAGCAGTTCTTC. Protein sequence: CASSPSPPTIRSSHNEQFF.

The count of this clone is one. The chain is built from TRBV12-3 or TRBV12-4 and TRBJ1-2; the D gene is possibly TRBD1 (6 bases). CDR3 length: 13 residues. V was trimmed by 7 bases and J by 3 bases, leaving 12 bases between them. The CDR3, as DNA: TGTGCCAGCACAGGGGTGTACGACTATGGCTACACCTTC. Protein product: CASTGVYDYGYTF.

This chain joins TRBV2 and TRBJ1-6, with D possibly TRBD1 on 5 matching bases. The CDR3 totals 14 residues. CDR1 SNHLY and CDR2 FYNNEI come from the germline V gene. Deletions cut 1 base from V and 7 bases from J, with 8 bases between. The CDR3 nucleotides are TGTGCCAGCAGTGAAGACAAGGGGAATTCACCCCTCCACTTT. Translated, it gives CASSEDKGNSPLHF.

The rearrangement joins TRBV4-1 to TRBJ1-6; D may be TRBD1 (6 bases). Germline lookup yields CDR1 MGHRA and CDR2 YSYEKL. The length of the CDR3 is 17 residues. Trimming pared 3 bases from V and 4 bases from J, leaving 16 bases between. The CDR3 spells CASSHPKGQIYNSPLHF. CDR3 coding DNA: TGCGCCAGCAGCCACCCCAAGGGACAAATTTATAATTCACCCCTCCACTTT.

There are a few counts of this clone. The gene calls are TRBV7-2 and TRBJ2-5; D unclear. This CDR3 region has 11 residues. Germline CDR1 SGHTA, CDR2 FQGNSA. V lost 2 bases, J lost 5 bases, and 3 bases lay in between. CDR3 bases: TGTGCCAGCAGCTTAACTGAGACCCAGTACTTC. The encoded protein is CASSLTETQYF.

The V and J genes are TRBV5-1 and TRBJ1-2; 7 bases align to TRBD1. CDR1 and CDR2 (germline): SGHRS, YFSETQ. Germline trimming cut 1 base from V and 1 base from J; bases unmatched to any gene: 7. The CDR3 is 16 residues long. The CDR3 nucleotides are TGCGCCAGCAGCTTGATCAGGGGGGCCGATAACTATGGCTACACCTTC. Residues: CASSLIRGADNYGYTF.

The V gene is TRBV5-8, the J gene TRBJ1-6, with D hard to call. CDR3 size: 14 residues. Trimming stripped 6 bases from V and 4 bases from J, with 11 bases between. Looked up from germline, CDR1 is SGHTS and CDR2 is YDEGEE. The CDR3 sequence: CASTSKAYNSPLHF. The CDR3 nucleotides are TGTGCCAGCACTTCTAAAGCTTATAATTCACCCCTCCACTTT. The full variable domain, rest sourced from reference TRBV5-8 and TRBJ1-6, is EAGVTQSPTHLIKTRGQQATLRCSPISGHTSVYWYQQALGLGLQFLLWYDEGEERNRGNFPPRFSGRQFPNYSSELNVNALELEDSALYLCASTSKAYNSPLHFGNGTRLTVT.

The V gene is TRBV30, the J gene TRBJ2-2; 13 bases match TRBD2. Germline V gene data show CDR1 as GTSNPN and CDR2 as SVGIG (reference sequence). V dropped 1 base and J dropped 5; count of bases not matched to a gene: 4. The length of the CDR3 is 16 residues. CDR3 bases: TGTGCCTGGAGTGAACTAGCGGGAGGGAAAACCGGGGAGCTGTTTTTT. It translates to CAWSELAGGKTGELFF.

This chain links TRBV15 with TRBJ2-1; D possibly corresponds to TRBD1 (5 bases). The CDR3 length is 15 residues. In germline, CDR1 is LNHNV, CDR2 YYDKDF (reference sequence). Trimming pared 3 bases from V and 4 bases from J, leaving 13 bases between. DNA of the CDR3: TGTGCCACCAGCAGGGGCCAGGGAACATACAATGAGCAGTTCTTC. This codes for CATSRGQGTYNEQFF.

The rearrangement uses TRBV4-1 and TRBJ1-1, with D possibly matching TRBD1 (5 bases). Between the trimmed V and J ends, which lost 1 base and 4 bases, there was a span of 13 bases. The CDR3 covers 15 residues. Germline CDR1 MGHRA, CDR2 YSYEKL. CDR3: CASSQVQGSLTEAFF. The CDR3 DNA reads TGCGCCAGCAGCCAAGTGCAGGGATCCCTCACTGAAGCTTTCTTT.

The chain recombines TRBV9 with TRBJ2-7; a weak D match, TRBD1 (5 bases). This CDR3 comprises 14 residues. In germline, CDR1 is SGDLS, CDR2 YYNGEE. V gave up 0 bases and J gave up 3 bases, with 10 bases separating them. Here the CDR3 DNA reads TGTGCCAGCAGCGTAGCTACAGGTCACTACGAGCAGTACTTC. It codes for CASSVATGHYEQYF.

The CDR3 sequence is CSVVRQLNTEAFF. CDR3 DNA: TGCAGCGTTGTACGACAGCTGAACACTGAAGCTTTCTTT. V gene TRBV29-1 combines with J gene TRBJ1-1, with D possibly matching TRBD1 (5 bases). The germline V and J ends were trimmed by 4 bases and 0 bases, with 9 bases remaining between them. Germline CDR1 reads SQVTM; CDR2 reads ANQGSEA. This CDR3 comprises 13 residues.

In nucleotides, the CDR3 is TGTGCCAGCAGCCCAAAACCGAGCGGTTCTAGCACAGATACGCAGTATTTT. It specifies CASSPKPSGSSTDTQYF. The J gene is TRBJ2-3, the V gene TRBV7-3, with D tentatively TRBD2 (5 bases). Germline V lookup: CDR1 SGHTA, CDR2 FQGTGA. The length of the CDR3 is 17 residues. V lost 5 bases and J lost 0, with 18 bases in between. The variable domain in full, completed from reference TRBV7-3 and TRBJ2-3, reads GAGVSQTPSNKVTEKGKYVELRCDPISGHTALYWYRQSLGQGPEFLIYFQGTGAADDSGLPNDRFFAVRPEGSVSTLKIQRTERGDSAVYLCASSPKPSGSSTDTQYFGPGTRLTVL.

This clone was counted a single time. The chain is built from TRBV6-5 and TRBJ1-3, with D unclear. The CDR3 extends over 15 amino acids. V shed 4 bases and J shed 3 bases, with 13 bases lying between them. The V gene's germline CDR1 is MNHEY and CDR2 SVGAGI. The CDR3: CASSSGKFSGNTIYF. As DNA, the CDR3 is TGTGCCAGCAGTTCCGGGAAATTCAGTGGAAACACCATATATTTT.

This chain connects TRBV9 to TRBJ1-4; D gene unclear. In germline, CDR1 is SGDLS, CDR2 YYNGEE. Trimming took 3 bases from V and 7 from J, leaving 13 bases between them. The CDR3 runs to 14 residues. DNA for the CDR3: TGTGCCAGCAGCGGGTCGAGCTCGGGTGAAAAACTGTTTTTT. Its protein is CASSGSSSGEKLFF.

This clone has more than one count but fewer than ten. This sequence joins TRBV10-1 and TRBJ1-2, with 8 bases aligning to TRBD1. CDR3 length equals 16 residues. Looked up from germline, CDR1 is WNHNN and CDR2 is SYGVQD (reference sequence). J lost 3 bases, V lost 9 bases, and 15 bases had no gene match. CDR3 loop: CASQWIPGGLHYGYTF. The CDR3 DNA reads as TGCGCCAGTCAGTGGATTCCAGGGGGCCTCCACTATGGCTACACCTTC.

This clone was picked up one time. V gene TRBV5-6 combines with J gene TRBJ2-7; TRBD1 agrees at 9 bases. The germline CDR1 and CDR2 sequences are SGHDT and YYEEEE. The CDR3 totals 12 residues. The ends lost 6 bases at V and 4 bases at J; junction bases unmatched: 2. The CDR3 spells CASTGQGYEQYF. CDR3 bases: TGTGCCAGCACCGGACAGGGGTACGAGCAGTACTTC.

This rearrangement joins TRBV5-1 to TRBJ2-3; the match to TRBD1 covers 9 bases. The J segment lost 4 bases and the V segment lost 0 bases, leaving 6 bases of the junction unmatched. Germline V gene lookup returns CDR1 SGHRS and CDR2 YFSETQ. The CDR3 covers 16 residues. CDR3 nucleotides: TGCGCCAGCAGCTTGGTGGTGACAGGGGGTTCAGATACGCAGTATTTT. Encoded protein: CASSLVVTGGSDTQYF.

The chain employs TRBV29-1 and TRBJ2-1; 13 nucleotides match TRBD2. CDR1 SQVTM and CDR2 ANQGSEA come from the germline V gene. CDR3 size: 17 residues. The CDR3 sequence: CTIRGLAGKGSTNEQFF. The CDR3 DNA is TGCACCATAAGGGGACTAGCGGGAAAAGGGTCAACCAATGAGCAGTTCTTC.